Following are 24 T cell receptor beta chains from one sample sequenced in a study of monozygotic twins with inflammatory bowel disease. TCRdb re-called the 5' RACE reads; one entry per CDR3 protein, DNA not given. This sample's clone table lists roughly 330,000 distinct CDR3 sequences. Sequenced material: blood. Source of these receptors: a human donor with ulcerative colitis or Crohn's disease, or a healthy co-twin of an affected twin (not recorded which).

The CDR3 loop is CASSTGNGNTIYF. This chain joins TRBV6-5 and TRBJ1-3; with no DNA, the TCRdb D assignment of TRBD1 cannot be verified. CDR1 MNHEY and CDR2 SVGAGI come from the germline V gene. The CDR3 has 13 amino acids.

The chain has TRBV7-3 and TRBJ2-3. The CDR3 is made up of 16 amino acids. Germline-derived CDR1 and CDR2 are SGHTA and FQGTGA. The chain's CDR3 is CASSQESGTNTDTQYF.

The chain employs TRBV5-1 and TRBJ2-5; checking the TCRdb D call of TRBD1 is not possible without DNA. The CDR3 has 15 amino acids. From germline, CDR1 is SGHRS and CDR2 YFSETQ. The CDR3 protein is CASRITGRRQETQYF.

CDR3 protein: CASSSEGDSRTDTQYF. The V gene is TRBV5-1, the J gene TRBJ2-3; TCRdb picks TRBD1, but there is no DNA to check that call. The germline CDR1 and CDR2 sequences are SGHRS and YFSETQ. This CDR3 has 16 amino acids.

J is TRBJ2-7 and V is TRBV10-3; TCRdb picks TRBD1, but there is no DNA to check that call. The CDR3 length is 13 residues. Germline V gives CDR1 ENHRY, CDR2 SYGVKD. The CDR3 protein is CAIRQASLYEQYF.

This chain connects TRBV7-9 to TRBJ2-3; TCRdb's D call, TRBD2, is unchecked because there is no DNA. The germline V gene has CDR1 SEHNR and CDR2 FQNEAQ (reference sequence). This CDR3 has 16 residues. CDR3 sequence reads: CASSPRASGSTDTQYF.

The chain joins TRBV6-5 to TRBJ2-7; the D call of TRBD1 rests on TCRdb alone, since no DNA is present to check it. The CDR3 runs to 15 residues. Germline V gives CDR1 MNHEY, CDR2 SVGAGI. CDR3 region: CAGVYTGDLSYEQYF.

The chain joins TRBV5-6 to TRBJ2-7; TCRdb indicates TRBD1, and absent DNA this call remains unverified. Germline V CDR1 and CDR2: SGHDT, YYEEEE. The CDR3 totals 16 residues. The CDR3 protein is CASSSVTGTPYYEQYF.

CDR3 residues: CSVELLGLDYGYTF. The chain combines TRBV29-1 with TRBJ1-2. The CDR3 covers 14 residues. The V gene's germline CDR1 is SQVTM and CDR2 ANQGSEA.

The rearrangement uses TRBV5-1 and TRBJ1-2. The CDR3 has 14 residues. The germline V gene encodes CDR1 SGHRS and CDR2 YFSETQ. The CDR3 loop reads CASSATEGIYGYTF.

J is TRBJ2-2 and V is TRBV28; without DNA, the TCRdb call of TRBD2 cannot be checked. Germline CDR1 is MDHEN and CDR2 is SYDVKM. The CDR3 is 12 residues long. The CDR3 is CASSEGPGELFF.

The J gene is TRBJ2-4, the V gene TRBV11-2; TCRdb names TRBD2, which stays unverified in the absence of DNA. CDR1 is SGHAT, CDR2 FQNNGV, per germline. This CDR3 has 15 amino acids. The CDR3 loop reads CASSRGGAEKNIQYF.

V usage is TRBV28 and J usage is TRBJ2-6. The CDR3 is 17 residues long. The germline CDR1 and CDR2 sequences are MDHEN and SYDVKM. CDR3 protein: CASRLRKTGSGANVLTF.

The rearrangement uses TRBV20-1 and TRBJ2-6; TCRdb's assignment of TRBD2 cannot be checked, as there is no DNA. Germline-derived CDR1 and CDR2 are DFQATT and SNEGSKA (reference sequence). There are 17 residues in the CDR3. CDR3: CSALPSPLTSGANVLTF.

The chain couples TRBV27 to TRBJ2-1. Per germline, CDR1 MNHEY and CDR2 SMNVEV (reference sequence). The CDR3 length is 15 residues. The CDR3 sequence: CASSTPIKSHNEQFF.

The chain recombines TRBV20-1 with TRBJ1-5; TCRdb gives TRBD1 as the D gene, but with no DNA this cannot be confirmed. Germline values: CDR1 DFQATT, CDR2 SNEGSKA (reference sequence). The length of the CDR3 is 20 residues. CDR3 protein: CSAGPITGTDLFLSNQPQHF.

The chain uses TRBV5-1 and TRBJ1-1. Germline V lookup: CDR1 SGHRS, CDR2 YFSETQ. The CDR3 sequence is 13 residues long. The CDR3 spells CASSFPVGTEAFF.

This rearrangement joins TRBV11-2 to TRBJ2-6; TCRdb's D call, TRBD2, is unchecked because there is no DNA. The germline gives CDR1 SGHAT, CDR2 FQNNGV. This CDR3 contains 15 residues. CDR3 region: CASTTGGTGANVLTF.

The chain combines TRBV20-1 with TRBJ1-1; TCRdb's assignment of TRBD1 cannot be checked, as there is no DNA. CDR1 is DFQATT, CDR2 SNEGSKA, per germline (reference sequence). The CDR3 sequence is 13 residues long. CDR3 region: CSAKDPGDTEAFF.

The V gene is TRBV4-1, the J gene TRBJ1-1; TCRdb returns TRBD1, unconfirmable since there is no DNA. Looked up from germline, CDR1 is MGHRA and CDR2 is YSYEKL. The CDR3 sequence is 14 residues long. CDR3 region: CASSQVFGGTVAFF.

The V gene is TRBV5-1, the J gene TRBJ1-1. The germline gives CDR1 SGHRS, CDR2 YFSETQ. This CDR3 region has 14 residues. The chain's CDR3 is CASSLGQENTEAFF.

The gene calls are TRBV29-1 and TRBJ2-7; TCRdb's D call of TRBD1 is untestable without DNA. This CDR3 has 13 residues. Germline CDR1 is SQVTM and CDR2 is ANQGSEA. The CDR3 sequence is CSAGQRLSYEQYF.

The rearrangement links TRBV6-2 or TRBV6-3 to TRBJ2-4; the TCRdb call, TRBD1, lacks DNA for checking. The length of the CDR3 is 14 residues. Looked up from germline, CDR1 is MNHEY and CDR2 is SVGEGT. The CDR3 is CATRQQLKKNIQYF.

This chain's CDR3 is CASSQDISRPGNTIYF. The chain is built from TRBV4-2 and TRBJ1-3; TCRdb proposes TRBD1, but this gene call is untestable without DNA. CDR3 length equals 16 residues. CDR1 and CDR2 from the germline V gene are LGHNA and YNFKEQ.